The 3 T cell receptor beta chains below were found in one sample sequenced in a study of regulatory T cells in long-lasting Graves disease. Time point defined: newly diagnosed GD, antithyroid drugs for less than 3 months. Generation of the TCR library employed RNA extracted from PBMCs. For TCR beta, libraries came from iRepertoire HTBI primers and Arm-PCR of CDR3 regions. TCRdb re-derived calls from the multiplex PCR reads in MiXCR, one entry per CDR3 protein. Among under 250,000 distinct CDR3 sequences listed, roughly a fifth were seen once. Source: peripheral blood mononuclear cells (PBMCs), taken at new diagnosis, from a patient treated with antithyroid drugs. These receptors were collected from a female donor with Graves disease.

This clonotype was counted ten times or more. The chain joins TRBV2 to TRBJ2-7; D is unclear. V lost 0 bases to trimming and J lost 4 bases, with 1 base between them. The CDR3 runs 11 residues. Germline V CDR1 and CDR2: SNHLY, FYNNEI. The DNA of the CDR3 is TGTGCCAGCAGTGAAGCATACGAGCAGTACTTC. Its protein is CASSEAYEQYF.

The chain couples TRBV18 to TRBJ1-1; D is unclear. The ends were cut back, 5 bases at V and 1 base at J, with 14 bases in the middle. The CDR3 covers 15 residues. Germline V CDR1 and CDR2: KGHSH, LQKENI. CDR3 region: CASSSRRWGNTEAFF. For the CDR3, the DNA is TGTGCCAGCTCATCGAGACGGTGGGGGAACACTGAAGCTTTCTTT.

This clonotype has at least ten counts. This sequence joins TRBV11-2 and TRBJ2-3, with D hard to call. This CDR3 has 13 residues. CDR1 and CDR2 from the germline V gene are SGHAT and FQNNGV. The V end was cut by 3 bases, the J end by 4 bases, with 8 bases between. This chain's CDR3 is CASSLRIADTQYF. In DNA form, the CDR3 reads TGTGCCAGCAGCTTGAGGATTGCAGATACGCAGTATTTT.